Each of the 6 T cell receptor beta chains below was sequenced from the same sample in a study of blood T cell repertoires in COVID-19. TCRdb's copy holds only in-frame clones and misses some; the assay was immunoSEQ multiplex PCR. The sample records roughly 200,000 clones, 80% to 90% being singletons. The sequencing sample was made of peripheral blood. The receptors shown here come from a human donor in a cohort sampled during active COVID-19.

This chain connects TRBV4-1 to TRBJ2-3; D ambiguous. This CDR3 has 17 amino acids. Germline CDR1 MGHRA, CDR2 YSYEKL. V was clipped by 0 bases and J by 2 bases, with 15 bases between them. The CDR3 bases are TGCGCCAGCAGCCAAGAGCCCCCGGAGCTCCTCACAGATACGCAGTATTTT. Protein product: CASSQEPPELLTDTQYF.

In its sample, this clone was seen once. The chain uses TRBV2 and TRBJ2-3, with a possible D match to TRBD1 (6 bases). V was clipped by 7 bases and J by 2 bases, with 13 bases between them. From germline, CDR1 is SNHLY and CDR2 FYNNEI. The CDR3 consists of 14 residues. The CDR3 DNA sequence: TGTGCCAGCAAACAGGGCCCGTTCACAGATACGCAGTATTTT. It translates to CASKQGPFTDTQYF.

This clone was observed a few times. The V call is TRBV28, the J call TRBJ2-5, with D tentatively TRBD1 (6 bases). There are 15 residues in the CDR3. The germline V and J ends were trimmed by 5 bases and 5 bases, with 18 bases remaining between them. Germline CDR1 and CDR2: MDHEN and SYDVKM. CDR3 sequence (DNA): TGTGCCAGCAGTGGAACAGGGTCGCCGGTGGAGACCCAGTACTTC. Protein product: CASSGTGSPVETQYF.

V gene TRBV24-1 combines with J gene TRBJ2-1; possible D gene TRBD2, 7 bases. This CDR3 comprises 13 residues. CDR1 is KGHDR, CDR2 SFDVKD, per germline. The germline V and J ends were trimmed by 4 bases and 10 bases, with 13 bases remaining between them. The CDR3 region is CATSDGGGDEQFF. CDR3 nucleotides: TGTGCCACCAGTGACGGCGGGGGCGACGAGCAGTTCTTC.

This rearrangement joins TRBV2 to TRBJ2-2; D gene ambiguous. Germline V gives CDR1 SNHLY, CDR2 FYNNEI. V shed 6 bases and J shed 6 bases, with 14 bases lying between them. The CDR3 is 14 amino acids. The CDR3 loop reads CASRFSPSAGELFF. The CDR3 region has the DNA TGTGCCAGCAGGTTTAGCCCCTCGGCCGGGGAGCTGTTTTTT.

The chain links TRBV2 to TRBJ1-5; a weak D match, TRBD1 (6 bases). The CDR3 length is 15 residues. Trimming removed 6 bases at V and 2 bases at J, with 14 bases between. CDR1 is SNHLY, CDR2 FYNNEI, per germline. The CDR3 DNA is TGTGCCAGCAGAGTAAACAGGGCGGGCAATCAGCCCCAGCATTTT. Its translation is CASRVNRAGNQPQHF.